The clone carrying this T cell receptor (beta chain) was counted once. These data come from a study of multiple sclerosis patients with progressive multifocal leukoencephalopathy. Time point meaning: before natalizumab initiation. TCRdb keeps only in-frame clones here, not all; method: immunoSEQ multiplex PCR. The sample has tens of thousands of clones, 85% to 95% seen once. Trimming took 8 bases from V and 1 from J; bases not matched to a gene: 7. The CDR3 extends over 15 amino acids. In germline, CDR1 is LGHNA, CDR2 YNFKEQ. The chain uses TRBV4-2 and TRBJ2-3, with 9 bases identical to TRBD2. The origin of this receptor is a man under 40 with multiple sclerosis. What was sequenced was PBMCs. The CDR3 DNA is TGTGCCAGCGGGAGAGCGGGAGGCGGCACAGATACGCAGTATTTT. This sequence encodes CASGRAGGGTDTQYF.